One TCR beta chain is described in this entry. This CDR3 is 16 amino acids long. Trimming cost V 4 bases and J 0 bases, with 13 bases left between them. Germline V gene lookup returns CDR1 MDHEN and CDR2 SYDVKM. The sample is drawn from a study of shared T cell receptors in the human thymus. Some clones are missing from TCRdb's copy, which holds only in-frame ones; the method was immunoSEQ multiplex PCR. This table has about 380,000 clones, 95% appearing once. The material sequenced was thymocytes. The chain has TRBV28 and TRBJ2-1; no reliable D call. The source is a human donor. CDR3 protein: CASSSGPHLSYNEQFF. The CDR3 DNA sequence: TGTGCCAGCAGTTCCGGACCCCACCTCTCCTACAATGAGCAGTTCTTC.